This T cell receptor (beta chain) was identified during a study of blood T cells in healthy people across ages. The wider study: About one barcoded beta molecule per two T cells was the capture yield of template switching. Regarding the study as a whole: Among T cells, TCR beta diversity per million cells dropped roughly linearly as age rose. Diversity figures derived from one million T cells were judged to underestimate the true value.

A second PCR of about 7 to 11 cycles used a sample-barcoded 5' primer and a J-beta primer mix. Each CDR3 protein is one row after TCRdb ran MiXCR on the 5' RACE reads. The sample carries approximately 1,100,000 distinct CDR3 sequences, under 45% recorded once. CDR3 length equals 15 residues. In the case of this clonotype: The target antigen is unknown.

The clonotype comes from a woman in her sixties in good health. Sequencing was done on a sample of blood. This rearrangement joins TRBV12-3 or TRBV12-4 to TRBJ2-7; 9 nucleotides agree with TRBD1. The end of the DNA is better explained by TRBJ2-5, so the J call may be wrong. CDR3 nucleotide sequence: TGTGCCAGCAGCCCAGGACAGGGGACCATGAAGACCCAGTACTTC. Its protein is CASSPGQGTMKTQYF.